These 24 T cell receptor beta chains were sequenced from one sample in a study of blood T cell repertoires in COVID-19. Assay: immunoSEQ multiplex PCR; the TCRdb copy retains only in-frame clones and omits some. The table shows around 170,000 clones, with 85% to 95% occurring only once. The specimen sequenced was peripheral blood. The receptors shown here come from a man aged 50 or older with acute or convalescent COVID-19.

The rearrangement uses TRBV5-1 and TRBJ1-6, with D hard to call. The CDR3 sequence is 19 residues long. Between the trimmed V and J ends, which lost 1 base and 7 bases, there was a span of 24 bases. Germline V gene lookup returns CDR1 SGHRS and CDR2 YFSETQ. CDR3 sequence (DNA): TGCGCCAGCAGCTTGTATGGGGTAGACGTGGGAGAGAAAAATTCACCCCTCCACTTT. Its translation is CASSLYGVDVGEKNSPLHF.

The V call is TRBV19, the J call TRBJ2-2; TRBD1 agrees at 7 bases. Germline assignment: CDR1 LNHDA and CDR2 SQIVND (reference sequence). This CDR3 has 16 residues. V lost 9 bases to trimming and J lost 0 bases; unmatched junction nucleotides: 10. The CDR3 DNA sequence: TGTGCCAGCAACAGGGGCGCGGGCGCGAACACCGGGGAGCTGTTTTTT. This codes for CASNRGAGANTGELFF.

The chain has TRBV5-1 and TRBJ2-3; 7 positions match TRBD1. V lost 5 bases to trimming and J lost 0 bases; unmatched junction nucleotides: 9. Germline assignment: CDR1 SGHRS and CDR2 YFSETQ. The CDR3 is 16 amino acids. This CDR3 is CASSSGQSTSTDTQYF. CDR3 DNA: TGCGCCAGCAGTTCGGGACAGAGTACCAGCACAGATACGCAGTATTTT.

This clone appeared once. J is TRBJ1-4 and V is TRBV19; D is unresolved. This CDR3 has 14 residues. Trimming pared 5 bases from V and 4 bases from J, leaving 11 bases between. Germline V gene data show CDR1 as LNHDA and CDR2 as SQIVND (reference sequence). The CDR3 nucleotides read TGTGCCAGTAGTGCCTACCGAGTTAATGAAAAACTGTTTTTT. Translation: CASSAYRVNEKLFF.

V gene TRBV15 combines with J gene TRBJ2-1, with a tentative D call TRBD2 (5 bases). V shed 5 bases and J shed 7 bases, with 9 bases lying between them. The CDR3 length is 12 residues. The germline V gene encodes CDR1 LNHNV and CDR2 YYDKDF (reference sequence). The CDR3 spells CATSGRVNEQFF. As DNA, the CDR3 is TGTGCCACCAGCGGGAGAGTAAATGAGCAGTTCTTC.

The chain employs TRBV6-2 or TRBV6-3 and TRBJ2-7, with D perhaps TRBD1 (6 bases). The CDR3 covers 14 residues. V was pared by 3 bases and J by 2 bases, with 11 bases between. Germline CDR1 reads MNHEY; CDR2 reads SVGEGT. The chain's CDR3 is CASSYNRVPYEQYV. The CDR3 DNA sequence: TGTGCCAGCAGTTATAACAGGGTCCCCTACGAGCAGTACGTC.

V usage is TRBV6-5 and J usage is TRBJ2-1, with 7 bases identical to TRBD2. In germline, CDR1 is MNHEY, CDR2 SVGAGI. V lost 4 bases, J lost 3 bases, and 9 bases stayed unmatched. This CDR3 is 16 amino acids long. CDR3 loop: CASSSRRGGLYNEQFF. In DNA, the CDR3 is TGTGCCAGCAGTTCCAGGAGGGGAGGGCTCTACAATGAGCAGTTCTTC.

The J gene is TRBJ1-3, the V gene TRBV6-6; no reliable D call. The V and J ends lost 2 bases and 1 base respectively, with 9 bases between them. The length of the CDR3 is 15 residues. Germline CDR1 is MNHNY and CDR2 is SVGAGI (reference sequence). This CDR3 is CASSYPRKSGNTIYF. CDR3 in DNA: TGTGCCAGCAGTTACCCCAGAAAGTCTGGAAACACCATATATTTT.

V gene TRBV19 combines with J gene TRBJ2-5, with D possibly being TRBD2 (6 bases). This CDR3 spans 14 amino acids. Germline V lookup: CDR1 LNHDA, CDR2 SQIVND (reference sequence). The V end was cut by 1 base, the J end by 2 bases, with 8 bases between. The CDR3 nucleotides read TGTGCCAGTAGTATAGTTGGAGGGCAAGAGACCCAGTACTTC. It codes for CASSIVGGQETQYF.

V gene TRBV6-5 combines with J gene TRBJ2-1, with TRBD2 matching over 10 bases. The junction had 6 bases not matched to a gene; V was cut back by 4 bases and J by 6 bases. The CDR3 covers 15 residues. Germline CDR1 MNHEY, CDR2 SVGAGI. This CDR3 is CASSSPQREGNEQFF. In DNA, the CDR3 is TGTGCCAGCAGTTCCCCCCAGCGGGAGGGCAATGAGCAGTTCTTC.

The chain uses TRBV3-1 (or the pseudogene TRBV3-2) and TRBJ2-7, with unresolved D. This CDR3 comprises 12 residues. V lost 2 bases, J lost 6 bases, and 8 bases lay in between. Looked up from germline, CDR1 is LGHDT and CDR2 is YNNKEL (reference sequence). CDR3 coding DNA: TGTGCCAGCAGCCAACTCTCGGGCGAGCAGTACTTC. This sequence encodes CASSQLSGEQYF.

This rearrangement joins TRBV5-1 to TRBJ2-5, with TRBD2 matching 9 bases. J gave up 2 bases and V 4 bases, and 9 bases lay outside the gene matches. The CDR3 sequence is 16 residues long. The germline gives CDR1 SGHRS, CDR2 YFSETQ. The CDR3 loop is CASSLRLAATQETQYF. CDR3 DNA sequence: TGCGCCAGCAGCCTCAGACTAGCGGCGACGCAAGAGACCCAGTACTTC.

The chain is built from TRBV6-6 and TRBJ2-1, with no clear D. This CDR3 spans 12 amino acids. Deletions cut 2 bases from V and 10 bases from J, with 9 bases between. Germline assignment: CDR1 MNHNY and CDR2 SVGAGI (reference sequence). CDR3 sequence (DNA): TGTGCCAGCAGTTACCAACTACGGGAGCAGTTCTTC. Translated: CASSYQLREQFF.

This clone showed up just a few times. V and J are TRBV5-3 and TRBJ1-5, with TRBD1 identical over 8 bases. TRBV5-3 qualifies as an ORF whose function is uncertain. The junction had 3 bases not matched to a gene; V was cut back by 4 bases and J by 3 bases. The CDR3 loop spans 14 amino acids. The CDR3 nucleotides read TGTGCCAGAAGCCCGGGACAGGCCAATCAGCCCCAGCATTTT. It codes for CARSPGQANQPQHF.

The V and J genes are TRBV5-5 and TRBJ2-5, with D maybe TRBD2 (5 bases). V dropped 7 bases and J dropped 5 bases, with 15 bases sitting between them. Per germline, CDR1 SGHKS and CDR2 YYEKEE (reference sequence). This CDR3 has 13 residues. The CDR3 DNA reads as TGTGCCAGCGGAGGATTAGCTCTGGAGACCCAGTACTTC. This encodes CASGGLALETQYF.

This chain joins TRBV27 and TRBJ1-4; D is ambiguous. V gave up 2 bases and J gave up 0 bases, with 7 bases separating them. This CDR3 spans 15 amino acids. Germline V gene lookup returns CDR1 MNHEY and CDR2 SMNVEV (reference sequence). CDR3 sequence: CASSLMQTTNEKLFF. In DNA, the CDR3 is TGTGCCAGCAGTTTAATGCAGACAACTAATGAAAAACTGTTTTTT.

CDR3 coding DNA: TGTGCCATCAGTGAGTCGTTGGTTTCTAGAGACAATGAGCAGTTCTTC. Translating it yields CAISESLVSRDNEQFF. This sequence joins TRBV10-3 and TRBJ2-1, with D unclear. Trimming pared 0 bases from V and 5 bases from J, leaving 14 bases between. The CDR3 extends over 16 amino acids. The germline V gene has CDR1 ENHRY and CDR2 SYGVKD.

The genes are TRBV19 and TRBJ2-5; a weak D match, TRBD2 (6 bases). V was pared by 2 bases and J by 4 bases, with 14 bases between. Germline-derived CDR1 and CDR2 are LNHDA and SQIVND (reference sequence). The CDR3 is made up of 15 amino acids. The CDR3 sequence: CASSIIGGDRETQYF. The CDR3 DNA follows: TGTGCCAGTAGTATAATAGGAGGGGATAGAGAGACCCAGTACTTC.

The chain joins TRBV3-1 (or the pseudogene TRBV3-2) to TRBJ2-2; D is perhaps TRBD1 (5 bases). Germline loops: CDR1 LGHDT, CDR2 YNNKEL (reference sequence). The germline V and J ends were trimmed by 4 bases and 5 bases, with 8 bases remaining between them. The CDR3 contains 13 residues. The CDR3 nucleotides read TGTGCCAGCAGCCGGCAGGGAACCGGGGAGCTGTTTTTT. This codes for CASSRQGTGELFF.

The chain has TRBV19 and TRBJ2-1; TRBD2 aligns across 15 bases. Germline CDR1 reads LNHDA; CDR2 reads SQIVND (reference sequence). V lost 8 bases and J lost 3; bases outside the gene matches: 11. The CDR3 contains 18 residues. The CDR3 nucleotides read TGTGCCAGTGGGGAGGGACTAGCGGGAGGACTCGGCTACAATGAGCAGTTCTTC. It translates to CASGEGLAGGLGYNEQFF.

The J gene is TRBJ1-4, the V gene TRBV5-1; 8 nucleotides line up with TRBD1. Trimming removed 4 bases from V and 5 bases from J; junction bases left unmatched: 4. CDR1 and CDR2 (germline): SGHRS, YFSETQ. CDR3 size: 14 residues. CDR3 sequence (DNA): TGCGCCAGCAGCCTTCGGACAGGGAATGAAAAACTGTTTTTT. Translated, it gives CASSLRTGNEKLFF.

This sequence joins TRBV6-5 and TRBJ1-2; D is perhaps TRBD1 (6 bases). Trimming stripped 3 bases from V and 6 bases from J, with 11 bases between. The length of the CDR3 is 13 residues. The germline CDR1 and CDR2 sequences are MNHEY and SVGAGI. The CDR3 sequence is CASSYQGTDGYTF. The DNA of the CDR3 is TGTGCCAGCAGTTATCAGGGGACGGATGGCTACACCTTC.

CDR3 coding DNA: TGTGCCAGCAGTTTAAGAGCTGGGGCCAACGTCCTGACTTTC. Translated, it gives CASSLRAGANVLTF. The chain recombines TRBV27 with TRBJ2-6, with D unclear. The CDR3 is 14 amino acids. Germline CDR1 is MNHEY and CDR2 is SMNVEV (reference sequence). The V end was cut by 2 bases, the J end by 2 bases, with 4 bases between.

V is TRBV4-1 and J is TRBJ2-7, with TRBD1 matching 7 bases. V shed 0 bases, J shed 3 bases, and the junction held 5 bases outside the gene matches. CDR1 is MGHRA and CDR2 is YSYEKL in the germline V gene. The CDR3 is made up of 15 amino acids. The CDR3 region has the DNA TGCGCCAGCAGCCAAGATCAGGGGGTTTACTACGAGCAGTACTTC. It yields the protein CASSQDQGVYYEQYF.